What follows are 10 T cell receptor beta chains derived from one specimen sequenced in a study of CD8 T cells in ankylosing spondylitis. TCRdb used MiXCR to reprocess the 5' RACE reads, holding one entry per CDR3 protein. In the table there are roughly 120,000 distinct CDR3 sequences, about an eighth of which are singletons. Specimen: blood, either unsorted or a sorted T cell fraction (not recorded which). The receptors shown here come from a female donor with ankylosing spondylitis or in good health (not recorded which).

Notes on this clonotype: One end of the junction fails to match germline, which may point to a read error. The chain links TRBV19 to TRBJ1-1; D is uncertain. Germline-derived CDR1 and CDR2 are LNHDA and SQIVND (reference sequence). CDR3 length: 15 residues. The CDR3 DNA reads TGTGCCAGTAGTATAGGCGGACGGATGAAGACTGAAGCTTTCTTT. Protein sequence: CASSIGGRMKTEAFF.

The chain carries TRBV4-2 and TRBJ2-1; D remains ambiguous. The CDR3 sequence is 16 residues long. Trimming cost V 3 bases and J 2 bases, with 14 bases left between them. CDR1 is LGHNA and CDR2 is YNFKEQ in the germline V gene. The CDR3 is CASSQGAGGTYNEQFF. The CDR3 coding sequence is TGTGCCAGCAGCCAGGGTGCAGGTGGGACCTACAATGAGCAGTTCTTC.

This clonotype was detected ten times or more. CDR3 nucleotide sequence: TGTGCCAGCAGTTCCCGGGACAGGCCCTACAATGAGCAGTTCTTC. Protein: CASSSRDRPYNEQFF. The chain recombines TRBV12-3 or TRBV12-4 with TRBJ2-1; 8 nucleotides agree with TRBD1. The V gene end was trimmed by 4 bases and the J gene end by 2 bases; junction bases not matched to a gene: 4. CDR3 length equals 15 residues.

This clonotype was picked up many times. This chain links TRBV20-1 with TRBJ2-3; the D is unclear. CDR3 size: 14 residues. Germline values: CDR1 DFQATT, CDR2 SNEGSKA (reference sequence). The V gene lost 7 bases and the J gene lost 2 bases, with 16 bases spanning the gap. CDR3 region: CSVQTVAYTDTQYF. DNA of the CDR3: TGCAGTGTCCAAACCGTAGCATACACAGATACGCAGTATTTT.

The chain couples TRBV12-3 or TRBV12-4 to TRBJ2-7, with unresolved D. The CDR3 runs to 15 residues. Trimming took off 3 bases at V and 2 bases at J, with 14 bases between the two ends. The CDR3 sequence is CASSFNGRTPYEQYF. The CDR3 DNA follows: TGTGCCAGCAGTTTCAACGGCAGGACCCCCTACGAGCAGTACTTC.

This clonotype appeared many times. V gene TRBV6-1 combines with J gene TRBJ2-3; 8 positions agree with TRBD2. The CDR3 is 14 amino acids. The V segment lost 7 bases and the J segment 4 bases; nucleotides outside the gene matches: 7. In germline, CDR1 is MNHNS, CDR2 SASEGT. CDR3 protein: CASMRAGGSDTQYF. The CDR3 bases are TGTGCCAGCATGAGGGCGGGAGGTTCAGATACGCAGTATTTT.

This clonotype was seen more than once but under ten times. The chain is built from TRBV7-9 and TRBJ2-4, with 9 bases fitting TRBD1. The CDR3 length is 16 residues. Germline loops: CDR1 SEHNR, CDR2 FQNEAQ (reference sequence). Trimming took 5 bases from V and 3 from J; bases not matched to a gene: 8. The CDR3 here is CASSIGQGKVKNIQYF. The CDR3 DNA sequence: TGTGCCAGCAGCATAGGACAGGGGAAGGTCAAAAACATTCAGTACTTC.

This clonotype turned up a few times. The chain employs TRBV20-1 and TRBJ1-1; D call uncertain. The CDR3 spans 14 residues. The V end lost 0 bases, the J end lost 2 bases, and 10 bases lay between the germline ends. Germline CDR1 reads DFQATT; CDR2 reads SNEGSKA (reference sequence). As DNA, the CDR3 is TGCAGTGCTAGAGATTGGGGAATAAACACTGAAGCTTTCTTT. Its protein product is CSARDWGINTEAFF.

There are many counts of this clonotype. The V call is TRBV6-1, the J call TRBJ1-1; possibly TRBD1 for D (5 bases). The germline V gene has CDR1 MNHNS and CDR2 SASEGT. CDR3 length: 12 residues. Between the trimmed V and J ends, which lost 2 bases and 8 bases, there was a span of 9 bases. CDR3 nucleotides: TGTGCCAGCAGTGAACAGGGACCAGAAGCTTTCTTT. Translated, it gives CASSEQGPEAFF.

This clonotype was observed many times. The chain joins TRBV11-2 to TRBJ2-7; no clear D gene. This CDR3 contains 12 residues. V was shortened by 3 bases and J by 1 base, with 4 bases between the two germline ends. Looked up from germline, CDR1 is SGHAT and CDR2 is FQNNGV. The CDR3, as DNA: TGTGCCAGCAGCTTTTTATCCTACGAGCAGTACTTC. The encoded protein is CASSFLSYEQYF.